This entry concerns a single T cell receptor (beta chain). The data are from a study of blood T cell repertoires in COVID-19. For the study at large: Samples representing acute and convalescent COVID-19 were sourced from the United States, Italy and Spain.

Germline V gene sequence: CDR1 ENHRY, CDR2 SYGVKD. This CDR3 comprises 17 residues. V gave up 0 bases and J gave up 5 bases; unmatched junction bases: 7. Profiled with immunoSEQ multiplex PCR; TCRdb holds only in-frame clones, not every one. The table lists fewer than 200,000 clones, around 72% of them singletons. Sequencing input: peripheral blood. This TCR was recovered from a woman aged 80 or over with acute or convalescent COVID-19. The genes are TRBV10-3 and TRBJ1-5, with 10 positions matching TRBD1. The CDR3 nucleotides are TGTGCCATCAGTGAGTCGGGGGACAGGGGAGGAGATCAGCCCCAGCATTTT. This gives the protein CAISESGDRGGDQPQHF.